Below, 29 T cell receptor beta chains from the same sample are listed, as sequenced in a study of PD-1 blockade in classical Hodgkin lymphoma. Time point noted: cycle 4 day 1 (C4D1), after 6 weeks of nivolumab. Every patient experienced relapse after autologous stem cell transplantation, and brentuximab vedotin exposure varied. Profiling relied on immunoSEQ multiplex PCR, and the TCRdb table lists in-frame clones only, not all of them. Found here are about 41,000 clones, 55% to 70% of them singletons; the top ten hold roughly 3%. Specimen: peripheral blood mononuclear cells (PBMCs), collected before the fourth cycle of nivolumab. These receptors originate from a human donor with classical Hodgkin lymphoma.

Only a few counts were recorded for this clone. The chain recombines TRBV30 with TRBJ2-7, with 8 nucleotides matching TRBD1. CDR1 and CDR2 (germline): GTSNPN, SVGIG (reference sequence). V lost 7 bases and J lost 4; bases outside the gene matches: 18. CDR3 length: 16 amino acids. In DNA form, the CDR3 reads TGTGCCTACCAGGTACGAGGGGCAGGGGGCCTGTACGAGCAGTACTTC. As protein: CAYQVRGAGGLYEQYF.

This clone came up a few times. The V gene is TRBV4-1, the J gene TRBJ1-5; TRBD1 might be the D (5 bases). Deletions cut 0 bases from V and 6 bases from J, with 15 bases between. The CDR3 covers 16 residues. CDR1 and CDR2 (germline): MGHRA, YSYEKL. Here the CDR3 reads CASSQDMGGTGQPQHF. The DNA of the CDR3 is TGCGCCAGCAGCCAAGATATGGGGGGGACGGGTCAGCCCCAGCATTTT.

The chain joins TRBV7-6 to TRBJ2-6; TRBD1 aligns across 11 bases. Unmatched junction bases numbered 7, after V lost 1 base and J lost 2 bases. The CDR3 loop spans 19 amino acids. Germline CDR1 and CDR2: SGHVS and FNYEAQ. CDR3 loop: CASSLDLRTGGAGANVLTF. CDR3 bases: TGTGCCAGCAGCTTAGATCTTAGGACAGGGGGCGCTGGGGCCAACGTCCTGACTTTC.

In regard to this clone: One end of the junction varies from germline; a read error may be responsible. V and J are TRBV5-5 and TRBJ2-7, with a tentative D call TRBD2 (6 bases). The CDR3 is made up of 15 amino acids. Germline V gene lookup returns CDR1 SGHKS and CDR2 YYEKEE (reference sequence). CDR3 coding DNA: TGCGCCAGCAGCCAATTCATAGCGGTGTTCCACGAGCAGTACTTC. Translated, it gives CASSQFIAVFHEQYF.

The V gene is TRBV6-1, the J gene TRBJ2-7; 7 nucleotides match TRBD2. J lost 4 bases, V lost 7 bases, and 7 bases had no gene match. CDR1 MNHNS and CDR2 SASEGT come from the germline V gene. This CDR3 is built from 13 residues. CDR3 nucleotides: TGTGCCAGCACCTCGGGGGGACTTTACGAGCAGTACTTC. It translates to CASTSGGLYEQYF.

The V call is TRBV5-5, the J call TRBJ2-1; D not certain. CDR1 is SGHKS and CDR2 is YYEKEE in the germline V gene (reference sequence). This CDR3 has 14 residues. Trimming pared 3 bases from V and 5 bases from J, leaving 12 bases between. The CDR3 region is CASSYYFAHNEQFF. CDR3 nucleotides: TGTGCCAGCAGCTATTACTTCGCCCACAATGAGCAGTTCTTC.

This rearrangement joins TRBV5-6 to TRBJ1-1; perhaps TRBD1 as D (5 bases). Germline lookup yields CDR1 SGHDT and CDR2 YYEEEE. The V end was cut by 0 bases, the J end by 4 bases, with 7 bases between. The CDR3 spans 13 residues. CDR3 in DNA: TGTGCCAGCAGCTTGGAGGGGATCACTGAAGCTTTCTTT. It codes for CASSLEGITEAFF. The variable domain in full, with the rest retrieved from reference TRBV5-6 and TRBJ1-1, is DAGVTQSPTHLIKTRGQQVTLRCSPKSGHDTVSWYQQALGQGPQFIFQYYEEEERQRGNFPDRFSGHQFPNYSSELNVNALLLGDSALYLCASSLEGITEAFFGQGTRLTVV.

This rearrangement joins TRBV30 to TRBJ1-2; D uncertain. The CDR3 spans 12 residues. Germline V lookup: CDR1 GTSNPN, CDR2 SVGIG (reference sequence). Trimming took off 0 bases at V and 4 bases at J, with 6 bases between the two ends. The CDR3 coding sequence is TGTGCCTGGAGTGTCCCGGGCTATGGCTACACCTTC. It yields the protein CAWSVPGYGYTF.

The CDR3 DNA reads TGTGCCAGTAGGGACAGGGGTCGGGAGACCCAGTACTTC. This sequence encodes CASRDRGRETQYF. The gene calls are TRBV19 and TRBJ2-5; 9 bases are shared with TRBD1. CDR1 is LNHDA and CDR2 is SQIVND in the germline V gene (reference sequence). V shed 6 bases, J shed 5 bases, and the junction held 4 bases outside the gene matches. The CDR3 runs to 13 residues.

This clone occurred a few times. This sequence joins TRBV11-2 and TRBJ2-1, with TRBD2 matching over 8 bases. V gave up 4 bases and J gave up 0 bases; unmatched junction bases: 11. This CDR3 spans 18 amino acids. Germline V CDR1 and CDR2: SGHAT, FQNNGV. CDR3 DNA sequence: TGTGCCAGCAGCTCCCGGGGCGGGGGGTTCAGCTCCTACAATGAGCAGTTCTTC. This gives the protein CASSSRGGGFSSYNEQFF.

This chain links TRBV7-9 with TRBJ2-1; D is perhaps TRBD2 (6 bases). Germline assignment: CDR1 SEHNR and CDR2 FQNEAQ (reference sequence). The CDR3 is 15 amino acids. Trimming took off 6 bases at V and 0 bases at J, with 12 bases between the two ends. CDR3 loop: CASSPSVRSYNEQFF. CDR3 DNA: TGTGCCAGCAGTCCTAGCGTTCGCTCCTACAATGAGCAGTTCTTC. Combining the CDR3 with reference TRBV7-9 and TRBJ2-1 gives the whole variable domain DTGVSQNPRHKITKRGQNVTFRCDPISEHNRLYWYRQTLGQGPEFLTYFQNEAQLEKSRLLSDRFSAERPKGSFSTLEIQRTEQGDSAMYLCASSPSVRSYNEQFFGPGTRLTVL.

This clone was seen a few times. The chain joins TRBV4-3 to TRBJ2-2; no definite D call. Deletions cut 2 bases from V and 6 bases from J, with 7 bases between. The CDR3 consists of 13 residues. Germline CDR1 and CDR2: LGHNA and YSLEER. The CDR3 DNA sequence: TGCGCCAGCAGCCAACCCCTGCCCGGGGAGCTGTTTTTT. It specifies CASSQPLPGELFF.

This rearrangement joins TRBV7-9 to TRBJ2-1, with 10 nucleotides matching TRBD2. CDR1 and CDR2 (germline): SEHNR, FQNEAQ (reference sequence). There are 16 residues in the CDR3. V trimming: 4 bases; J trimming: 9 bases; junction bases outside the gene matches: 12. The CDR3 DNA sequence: TGTGCCAGCAGCTCATGGAAGGAGCGGGGGGGCCTTGAGCAGTTCTTC. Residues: CASSSWKERGGLEQFF.

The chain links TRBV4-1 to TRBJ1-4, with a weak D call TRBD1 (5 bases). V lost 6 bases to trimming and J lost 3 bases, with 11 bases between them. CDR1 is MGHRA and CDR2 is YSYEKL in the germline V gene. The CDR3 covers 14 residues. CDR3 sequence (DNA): TGCGCCAGCAGTGCAGGGAGTTCTAATGAAAAACTGTTTTTT. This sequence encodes CASSAGSSNEKLFF.

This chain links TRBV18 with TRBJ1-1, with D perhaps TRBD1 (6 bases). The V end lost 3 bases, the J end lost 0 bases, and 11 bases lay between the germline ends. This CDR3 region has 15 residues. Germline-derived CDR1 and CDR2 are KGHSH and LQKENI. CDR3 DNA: TGTGCCAGCTCACCCGGACAGATTTTGAACACTGAAGCTTTCTTT. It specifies CASSPGQILNTEAFF. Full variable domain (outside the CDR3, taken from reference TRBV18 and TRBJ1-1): NAGVMQNPRHLVRRRGQEARLRCSPMKGHSHVYWYRQLPEEGLKFMVYLQKENIIDESGMPKERFSAEFPKEGPSILRIQQVVRGDSAAYFCASSPGQILNTEAFFGQGTRLTVV.

CDR3 sequence reads: CASSEARPPNQPQHF. The CDR3 bases are TGTGCCAGCTCCGAGGCAAGGCCCCCGAATCAGCCCCAGCATTTT. J is TRBJ1-5 and V is TRBV18; D is undetermined. Germline assignment: CDR1 KGHSH and CDR2 LQKENI. The CDR3 length is 15 residues. V shed 6 bases and J shed 4 bases, with 16 bases lying between them.

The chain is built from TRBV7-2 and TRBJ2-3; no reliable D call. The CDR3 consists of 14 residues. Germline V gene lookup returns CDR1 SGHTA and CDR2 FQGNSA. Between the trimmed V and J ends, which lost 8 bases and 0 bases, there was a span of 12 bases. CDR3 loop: CASEERLSTDTQYF. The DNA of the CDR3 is TGTGCCAGCGAGGAGAGACTGAGCACAGATACGCAGTATTTT. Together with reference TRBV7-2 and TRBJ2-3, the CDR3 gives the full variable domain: GAGVSQSPSNKVTEKGKDVELRCDPISGHTALYWYRQSLGQGLEFLIYFQGNSAPDKSGLPSDRFSAERTGGSVSTLTIQRTQQEDSAVYLCASEERLSTDTQYFGPGTRLTVL.

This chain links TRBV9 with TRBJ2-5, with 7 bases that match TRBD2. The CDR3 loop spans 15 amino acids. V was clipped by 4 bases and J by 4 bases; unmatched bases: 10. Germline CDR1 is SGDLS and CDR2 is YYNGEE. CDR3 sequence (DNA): TGTGCCAGCAGCCCATACTTAGGGGAGGGAGAGACCCAGTACTTC. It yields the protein CASSPYLGEGETQYF.

In DNA, the CDR3 is TGTGCCAGCAGTGTACCCTGGCAGGAGCAGTACTTC. Protein: CASSVPWQEQYF. The V gene is TRBV2, the J gene TRBJ2-7; D not resolved. The CDR3 runs 12 residues. Germline CDR1 reads SNHLY; CDR2 reads FYNNEI. Trimming left V 4 bases short and J 7 bases short, with 11 bases between.

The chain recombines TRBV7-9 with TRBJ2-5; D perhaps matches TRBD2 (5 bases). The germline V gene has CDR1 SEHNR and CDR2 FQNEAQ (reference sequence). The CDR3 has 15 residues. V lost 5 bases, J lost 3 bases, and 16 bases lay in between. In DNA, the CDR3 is TGTGCCAGCAGCCAAGGACCCGAACTAGAAGAGACCCAGTACTTC. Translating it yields CASSQGPELEETQYF. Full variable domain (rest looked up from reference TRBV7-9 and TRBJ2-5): DTGVSQNPRHKITKRGQNVTFRCDPISEHNRLYWYRQTLGQGPEFLTYFQNEAQLEKSRLLSDRFSAERPKGSFSTLEIQRTEQGDSAMYLCASSQGPELEETQYFGPGTRLLVL.

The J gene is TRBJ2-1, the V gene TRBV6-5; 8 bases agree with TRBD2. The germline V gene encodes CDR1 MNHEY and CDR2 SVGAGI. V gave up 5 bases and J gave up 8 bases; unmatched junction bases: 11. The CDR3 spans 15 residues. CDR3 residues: CASSIKRGPRDEQFF. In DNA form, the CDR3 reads TGTGCCAGCAGTATAAAGCGGGGGCCTCGGGATGAGCAGTTCTTC.

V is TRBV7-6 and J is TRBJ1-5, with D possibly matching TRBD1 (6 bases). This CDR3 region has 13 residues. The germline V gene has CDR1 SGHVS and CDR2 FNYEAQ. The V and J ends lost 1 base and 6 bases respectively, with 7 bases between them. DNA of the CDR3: TGTGCCAGCAGCTTAGTAGGGGGTCAGCCCCAGCATTTT. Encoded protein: CASSLVGGQPQHF.

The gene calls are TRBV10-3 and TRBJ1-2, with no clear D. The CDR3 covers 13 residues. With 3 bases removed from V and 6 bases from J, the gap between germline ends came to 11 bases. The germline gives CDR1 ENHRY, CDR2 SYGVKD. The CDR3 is CAISDDDSHGYTF. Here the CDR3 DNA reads TGTGCCATCAGTGATGACGATTCCCATGGCTACACCTTC.

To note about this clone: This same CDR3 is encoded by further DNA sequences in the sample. CDR3 amino acids: CASSLEGDTEAFF. CDR3 nucleotides: TGTGCCAGCAGCCTCGAGGGGGACACTGAAGCTTTCTTT. The chain has TRBV11-3 and TRBJ1-1; D might be TRBD1 (6 bases). The CDR3 spans 13 residues. Trimming pared 5 bases from V and 3 bases from J, leaving 10 bases between. The germline gives CDR1 SGHNT, CDR2 YENEEA. The full variable domain, in which reference TRBV11-3 and TRBJ1-1 provide the parts outside the CDR3, is EAGVVQSPRYKIIEKKQPVAFWCNPISGHNTLYWYLQNLGQGPELLIRYENEEAVDDSQLPKDRFSAERLKGVDSTLKIQPAELGDSAVYLCASSLEGDTEAFFGQGTRLTVV.

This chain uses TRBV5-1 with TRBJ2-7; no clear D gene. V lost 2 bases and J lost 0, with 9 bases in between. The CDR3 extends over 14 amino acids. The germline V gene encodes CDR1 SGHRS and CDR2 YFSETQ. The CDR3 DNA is TGCGCCAGCAGCTTCCAGATGAGCTCCTACGAGCAGTACTTC. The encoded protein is CASSFQMSSYEQYF.

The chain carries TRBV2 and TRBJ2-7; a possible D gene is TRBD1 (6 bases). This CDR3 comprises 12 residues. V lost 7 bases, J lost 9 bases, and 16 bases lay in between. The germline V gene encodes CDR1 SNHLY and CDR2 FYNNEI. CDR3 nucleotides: TGTGCCAGCAACCAAGATGGACAGCCGCAGTACTTC. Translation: CASNQDGQPQYF.

The CDR3 coding sequence is TGCGCCAGCAGCCAAGATAGACTTAGCAATCAGCCCCAGCATTTT. This sequence encodes CASSQDRLSNQPQHF. This sequence joins TRBV4-3 and TRBJ1-5; no definite D call. Per the germline V gene, CDR1 is LGHNA and CDR2 is YSLEER. Trimming shortened V by 0 bases and J by 0 bases, and 6 bases separated the two germline ends. The CDR3 is 15 amino acids.

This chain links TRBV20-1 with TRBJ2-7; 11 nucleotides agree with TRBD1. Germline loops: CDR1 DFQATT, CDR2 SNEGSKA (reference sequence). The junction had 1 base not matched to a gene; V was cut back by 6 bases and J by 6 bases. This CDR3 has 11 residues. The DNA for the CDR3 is TGCAGTGCGGACAGGGGGCGCGAGCAGTACTTC. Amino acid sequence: CSADRGREQYF.

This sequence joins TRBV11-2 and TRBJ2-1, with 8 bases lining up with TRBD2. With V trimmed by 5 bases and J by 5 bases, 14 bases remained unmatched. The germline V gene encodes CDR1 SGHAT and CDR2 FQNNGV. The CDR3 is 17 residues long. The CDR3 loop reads CASSPRSGAGDHNEQFF. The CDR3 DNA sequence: TGTGCCAGCAGCCCCCGGTCCGGAGCGGGGGACCACAATGAGCAGTTCTTC. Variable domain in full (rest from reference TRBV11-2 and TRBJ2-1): EAGVAQSPRYKIIEKRQSVAFWCNPISGHATLYWYQQILGQGPKLLIQFQNNGVVDDSQLPKDRFSAERLKGVDSTLKIQPAKLEDSAVYLCASSPRSGAGDHNEQFFGPGTRLTVL.